Listed here are 21 T cell receptor beta chains from one sample, sequenced in a study of blood T cell repertoires in COVID-19. Some clones are missing from TCRdb's copy, which holds only in-frame ones; the method was immunoSEQ multiplex PCR. The sample shows tens of thousands of clones, over 80% of them seen only once. What was sequenced was peripheral blood. All receptors derive from a human donor in a cohort sampled during active COVID-19.

Turning to this clone: Lacking the conserved final phenylalanine or tryptophan, this CDR3 likely reflects a read error. It is unclear where the CDR3 begins or ends on the DNA, so no DNA is shown, and the CDR3 is as TCRdb lists it. The chain joins TRBV6-6 to TRBJ2-7; the D call TRBD1 from the table was never checked on the DNA. The length of the CDR3 is 16 amino acids, counting both ends. The germline gives CDR1 MNHNY, CDR2 SVGAGI (reference sequence). CDR3 region: CASSYSDSSYEQYVWG.

The chain carries TRBV28 and TRBJ1-2, with 9 bases matching TRBD1. This CDR3 contains 14 residues. The germline gives CDR1 MDHEN, CDR2 SYDVKM. Trimming at V came to 5 bases and at J to 2 bases, leaving 3 bases not matched to a gene. CDR3 residues: CASSTGTGNYGYTF. In DNA, the CDR3 is TGTGCCAGCAGTACCGGGACAGGGAACTATGGCTACACCTTC.

The chain links TRBV7-8 to TRBJ1-2, with D possibly matching TRBD1 (5 bases). CDR1 and CDR2 from the germline V gene are SGHVS and FQNEAQ. The CDR3 covers 14 residues. Trimming removed 0 bases from V and 8 bases from J, with 13 bases in between. CDR3 in amino acids: CASSLANQGWGYTF. CDR3 coding DNA: TGTGCCAGCAGCTTAGCGAACCAGGGCTGGGGCTACACCTTC.

The chain links TRBV19 to TRBJ1-1; D gene unclear. V shed 7 bases and J shed 0 bases, with 12 bases lying between them. CDR1 LNHDA and CDR2 SQIVND come from the germline V gene (reference sequence). The CDR3 spans 14 residues. CDR3 coding DNA: TGTGCCAGTAAGCCCGGGGTCGTGAACACTGAAGCTTTCTTT. It is translated as CASKPGVVNTEAFF. Full variable domain (remainder filled in from reference TRBV19 and TRBJ1-1): DGGITQSPKYLFRKEGQNVTLSCEQNLNHDAMYWYRQDPGQGLRLIYYSQIVNDFQKGDIAEGYSVSREKKESFPLTVTSAQKNPTAFYLCASKPGVVNTEAFFGQGTRLTVV.

V gene TRBV10-3 combines with J gene TRBJ2-7; D is perhaps TRBD2 (7 bases). The CDR3 loop spans 13 amino acids. With 10 bases removed from V and 5 bases from J, the gap between germline ends came to 18 bases. Germline loops: CDR1 ENHRY, CDR2 SYGVKD. Here the CDR3 DNA reads TGTGCCACCCAGAAGGGGGGGTCCAACGAGCAGTACGTC. The encoded protein is CATQKGGSNEQYV.

The chain is built from TRBV19 and TRBJ2-1; a weak D match, TRBD1 (7 bases). Trimming took 8 bases from V and 3 from J, leaving 14 bases between them. The CDR3 contains 14 residues. The V gene's germline CDR1 is LNHDA and CDR2 SQIVND (reference sequence). The CDR3 bases are TGTGCCAGTCGGAGGGGGCTTCTCTACAATGAGCAGTTCTTC. Translation: CASRRGLLYNEQFF.

The rearrangement uses TRBV7-2 and TRBJ2-2, with TRBD1 identical over 7 bases. This CDR3 is built from 16 residues. With 4 bases clipped from V and 0 bases from J, the junction kept 5 bases outside the gene matches. CDR1 and CDR2 from the germline V gene are SGHTA and FQGNSA. The CDR3 is CASSYDRASNTGELFF. Written as DNA, the CDR3 is TGTGCCAGCAGCTACGACAGGGCGTCGAACACCGGGGAGCTGTTTTTT.

The V and J genes are TRBV28 and TRBJ1-5, with TRBD1 identical over 12 bases. The CDR3 has 15 residues. Germline CDR1 and CDR2: MDHEN and SYDVKM. V was clipped by 6 bases and J by 5 bases; unmatched bases: 5. CDR3 sequence (DNA): TGTGCCAGCAGCCGGGGACAGGGGGCTCATCAGCCCCAGCATTTT. This gives the protein CASSRGQGAHQPQHF.

The V and J genes are TRBV7-9 and TRBJ1-4, with D perhaps TRBD1 (6 bases). The CDR3 runs to 18 residues. Trimming removed 5 bases at V and 1 base at J, with 20 bases between. Germline V gene sequence: CDR1 SEHNR, CDR2 FQNEAQ (reference sequence). The CDR3 loop is CASSGAAGVVVTNEKLFF. CDR3 coding DNA: TGTGCCAGCAGCGGGGCGGCAGGGGTCGTTGTAACTAATGAAAAACTGTTTTTT.

V is TRBV14 and J is TRBJ1-6; D is unresolved. Deletions cut 4 bases from V and 2 bases from J, with 12 bases between. This CDR3 contains 16 residues. Germline V lookup: CDR1 SGHDN, CDR2 FVKESK. CDR3 loop: CASSPTGVTYNSPLHF. CDR3 in DNA: TGTGCCAGCAGCCCTACCGGGGTTACCTATAATTCACCCCTCCACTTT.

The gene calls are TRBV7-6 and TRBJ2-1; 11 bases line up with TRBD2. The germline CDR1 and CDR2 sequences are SGHVS and FNYEAQ. The junction had 5 bases not matched to a gene; V was cut back by 0 bases and J by 4 bases. This CDR3 is built from 17 residues. The CDR3 coding sequence is TGTGCCAGCAGCTTAGCTGTAGCGGGGGGGCCGTACAATGAGCAGTTCTTC. Translating gives CASSLAVAGGPYNEQFF.

The chain couples TRBV23-1 to TRBJ1-2, with a weak D call TRBD1 (6 bases). TRBV23-1 has ORF status, its function being uncertain. Deletions cut 0 bases from V and 1 base from J, with 12 bases between. The CDR3 covers 16 residues. The chain's CDR3 is CASSQSQGRHNYGYTF. The CDR3 nucleotides are TGCGCCAGCAGTCAATCACAGGGCAGACATAACTATGGCTACACCTTC.

This clone has more than one count but fewer than ten. V gene TRBV5-5 combines with J gene TRBJ1-2; 9 bases align to TRBD1. CDR3 size: 16 residues. Unmatched junction bases numbered 15, after V lost 4 bases and J lost 8 bases. The germline gives CDR1 SGHKS, CDR2 YYEKEE (reference sequence). The CDR3 sequence is CASSELSTGTGIGYTF. The CDR3 coding sequence is TGTGCCAGCAGCGAACTGTCAACCGGGACAGGGATCGGCTACACCTTC.

J is TRBJ1-1 and V is TRBV29-1, with D perhaps matching TRBD1 (5 bases). CDR3 size: 13 residues. Deletions cut 6 bases from V and 1 base from J, with 12 bases between. Germline-derived CDR1 and CDR2 are SQVTM and ANQGSEA. DNA for the CDR3: TGCAGCGTCCAGGGTCCCCGGAACACTGAAGCTTTCTTT. It yields the protein CSVQGPRNTEAFF.

The CDR3 protein is CASSQGMEGYTF. The CDR3 nucleotides read TGTGCCAGCAGCCAAGGAATGGAGGGCTACACCTTC. This chain joins TRBV3-1 (or the pseudogene TRBV3-2) and TRBJ1-2; unclear D gene. This CDR3 has 12 amino acids. Looked up from germline, CDR1 is LGHDT and CDR2 is YNNKEL (reference sequence). Between the trimmed V and J ends, which lost 1 base and 8 bases, there was a span of 8 bases.

The CDR3 is CASSSTSGSNEQFF. DNA for the CDR3: TGTGCCAGCAGCTCCACTAGCGGGAGCAATGAGCAGTTCTTC. V is TRBV7-6 and J is TRBJ2-1; 11 bases line up with TRBD2. Trimming at V came to 4 bases and at J to 6 bases, leaving 2 bases not matched to a gene. Germline lookup yields CDR1 SGHVS and CDR2 FNYEAQ. The CDR3 length is 14 residues.

The chain uses TRBV6-5 and TRBJ2-7; 10 nucleotides align to TRBD2. Looked up from germline, CDR1 is MNHEY and CDR2 is SVGAGI. The CDR3 has 16 residues. V lost 2 bases, J lost 1 base, and 5 bases stayed unmatched. The CDR3 sequence is CASSYGPSGSSYEQYV. Written as DNA, the CDR3 is TGTGCCAGCAGTTACGGTCCTAGCGGGAGTTCCTACGAGCAGTACGTC.

V gene TRBV28 combines with J gene TRBJ1-4; 8 bases agree with TRBD1. CDR3 length: 15 amino acids. The V gene end was trimmed by 2 bases and the J gene end by 6 bases; junction bases not matched to a gene: 5. CDR1 and CDR2 (germline): MDHEN, SYDVKM. DNA for the CDR3: TGTGCCAGCAGTTTACTGCAGGGGGCGGATGAAAAACTGTTTTTT. Translation: CASSLLQGADEKLFF.

This clone was observed once. CDR3 in DNA: TGTGCCAGCTCACCCACCCTGACAGGCTCCTACGAGCAGTACGTC. Translated, it gives CASSPTLTGSYEQYV. The chain combines TRBV18 with TRBJ2-7, with a possible D match to TRBD1 (6 bases). Germline CDR1 KGHSH, CDR2 LQKENI. Trimming removed 3 bases from V and 0 bases from J, with 12 bases in between. CDR3 size: 15 residues.

J is TRBJ1-5 and V is TRBV19; D remains ambiguous. Trimming shortened V by 3 bases and J by 1 base, and 10 bases separated the two germline ends. CDR1 LNHDA and CDR2 SQIVND come from the germline V gene (reference sequence). CDR3 length equals 15 residues. In DNA, the CDR3 is TGTGCCAGTAGTATTATTGCAGGCAGCAATCAGCCCCAGCATTTT. Residues: CASSIIAGSNQPQHF.

V and J are TRBV5-1 and TRBJ2-3, with TRBD1 matching over 8 bases. Losses at the gene ends were 4 bases for V and 4 bases for J; bases not matched to a gene: 5. This CDR3 is built from 14 residues. The germline gives CDR1 SGHRS, CDR2 YFSETQ. The CDR3 coding sequence is TGCGCCAGCAGCCAGGGGGCTTACGCAGATACGCAGTATTTT. Translated, it gives CASSQGAYADTQYF.